This TCR beta chain was recovered during a study of cytomegalovirus exposure and HLA in healthy donors. Germline V CDR1 and CDR2: SGDLS, YYNGEE. The CDR3 extends over 14 amino acids. Trimming removed 0 bases from V and 2 bases from J, with 7 bases in between. A few counts support this clone. The primer mix had 60 Vbeta and 13 Jbeta primers. Profiling relied on immunoSEQ multiplex PCR, and the TCRdb table lists in-frame clones only, not all of them. This sample has some 130,000 clones, with around four fifths found just once. The J gene is TRBJ2-3, the V gene TRBV9; no reliable D call. Specimen: PBMCs. The source of this sequence is a man between 35 and 55 years old in good health and CMV-seronegative. CDR3 DNA sequence: TGTGCCAGCAGCGTAGGGCTGAACACAGATACGCAGTATTTT. This gives the protein CASSVGLNTDTQYF.